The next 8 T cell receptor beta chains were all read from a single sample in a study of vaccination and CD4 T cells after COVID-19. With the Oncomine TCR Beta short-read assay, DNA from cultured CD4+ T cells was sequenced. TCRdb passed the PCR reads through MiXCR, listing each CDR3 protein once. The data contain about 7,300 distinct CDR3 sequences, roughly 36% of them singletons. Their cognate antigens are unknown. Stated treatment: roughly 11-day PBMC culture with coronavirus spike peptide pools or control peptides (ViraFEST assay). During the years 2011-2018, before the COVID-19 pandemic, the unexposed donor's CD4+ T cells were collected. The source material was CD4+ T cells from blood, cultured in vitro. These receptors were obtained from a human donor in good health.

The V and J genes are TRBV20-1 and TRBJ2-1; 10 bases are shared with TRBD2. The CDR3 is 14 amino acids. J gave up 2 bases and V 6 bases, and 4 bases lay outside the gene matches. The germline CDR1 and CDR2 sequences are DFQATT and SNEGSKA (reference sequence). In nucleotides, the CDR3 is TGCAGTGCAAAGCGGGGGGGGCCCTACAATGAGCAGTTCTTC. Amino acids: CSAKRGGPYNEQFF.

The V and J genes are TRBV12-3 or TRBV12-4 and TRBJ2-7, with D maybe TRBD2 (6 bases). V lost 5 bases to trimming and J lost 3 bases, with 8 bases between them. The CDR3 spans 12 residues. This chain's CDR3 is CASSGGVYEQYF. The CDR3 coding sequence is TGTGCCAGCAGTGGAGGGGTCTACGAGCAGTACTTC.

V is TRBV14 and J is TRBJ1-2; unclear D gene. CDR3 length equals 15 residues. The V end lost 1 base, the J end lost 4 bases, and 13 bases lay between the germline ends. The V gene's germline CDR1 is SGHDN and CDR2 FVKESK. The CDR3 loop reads CASSQVTGWGYGYTF. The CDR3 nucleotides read TGTGCCAGCAGCCAAGTGACGGGTTGGGGCTATGGCTACACCTTC. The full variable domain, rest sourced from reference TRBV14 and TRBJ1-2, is EAGVTQFPSHSVIEKGQTVTLRCDPISGHDNLYWYRRVMGKEIKFLLHFVKESKQDESGMPNNRFLAERTGGTYSTLKVQPAELEDSGVYFCASSQVTGWGYGYTFGSGTRLTVV.

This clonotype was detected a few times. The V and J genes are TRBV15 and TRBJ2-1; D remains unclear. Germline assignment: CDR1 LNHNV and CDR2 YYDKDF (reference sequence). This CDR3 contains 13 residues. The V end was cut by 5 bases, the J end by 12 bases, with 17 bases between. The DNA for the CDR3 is TGTGCCACCAGCTTGAGCGAACGGATCCGGCAGTTCTTC. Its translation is CATSLSERIRQFF.

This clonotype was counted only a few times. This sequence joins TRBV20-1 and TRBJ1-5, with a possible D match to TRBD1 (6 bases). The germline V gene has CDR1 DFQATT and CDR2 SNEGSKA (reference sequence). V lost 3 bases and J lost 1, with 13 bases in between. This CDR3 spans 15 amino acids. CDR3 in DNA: TGCAGTGCTAGCTCGGGGGGCGAGAGCAATCAGCCCCAGCATTTT. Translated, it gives CSASSGGESNQPQHF.

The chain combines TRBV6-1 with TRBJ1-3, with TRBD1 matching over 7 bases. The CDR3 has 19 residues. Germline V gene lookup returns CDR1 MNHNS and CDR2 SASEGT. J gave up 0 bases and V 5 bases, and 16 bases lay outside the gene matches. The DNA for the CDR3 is TGTGCCAGCAGTCAAAAACAGGGGAATCAATGGGTCTCTGGAAACACCATATATTTT. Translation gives CASSQKQGNQWVSGNTIYF.

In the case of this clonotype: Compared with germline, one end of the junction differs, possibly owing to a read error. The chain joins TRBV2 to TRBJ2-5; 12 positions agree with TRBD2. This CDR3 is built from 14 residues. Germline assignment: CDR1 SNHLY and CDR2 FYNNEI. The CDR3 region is CATSGLAGGETQYF. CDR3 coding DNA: TGTGCCACCAGTGGGCTAGCGGGGGGGGAGACCCAGTACTTC.

The CDR3 sequence: CASSLNTGENTEAFF. The DNA of the CDR3 is TGTGCCAGCAGCTTAAATACAGGGGAGAACACTGAAGCTTTCTTT. This chain links TRBV5-5 with TRBJ1-1; 7 bases match TRBD1. The CDR3 runs 15 residues. After removal of 2 bases from V and 1 base from J, the junction contained 5 bases not matched to a gene. Germline-derived CDR1 and CDR2 are SGHKS and YYEKEE (reference sequence).